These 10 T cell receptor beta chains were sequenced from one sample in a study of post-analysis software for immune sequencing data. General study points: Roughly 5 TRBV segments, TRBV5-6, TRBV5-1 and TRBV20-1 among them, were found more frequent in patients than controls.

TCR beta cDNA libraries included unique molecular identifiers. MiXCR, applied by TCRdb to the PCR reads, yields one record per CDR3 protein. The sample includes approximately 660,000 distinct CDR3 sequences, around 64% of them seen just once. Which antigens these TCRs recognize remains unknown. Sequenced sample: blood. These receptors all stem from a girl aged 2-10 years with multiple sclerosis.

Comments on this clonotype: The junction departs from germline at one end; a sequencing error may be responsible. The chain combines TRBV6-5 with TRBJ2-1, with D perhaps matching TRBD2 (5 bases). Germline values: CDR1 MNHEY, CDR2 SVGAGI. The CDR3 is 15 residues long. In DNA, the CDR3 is TGTGCCAGCAGTTTCAGCGGATACCCCTACAATGGGCAGTTCTTC. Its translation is CASSFSGYPYNGQFF.

CDR3 amino acids: CASSQDPGEQLIGNQPQHF. As DNA, the CDR3 is TGCGCCAGCAGCCAGGATCCGGGGGAGCAATTGATAGGCAATCAGCCCCAGCATTTT. The chain uses TRBV4-1 and TRBJ1-5; D possibly corresponds to TRBD1 (5 bases). This CDR3 region has 19 residues. The V and J ends lost 3 bases and 2 bases respectively, with 23 bases between them. Germline assignment: CDR1 MGHRA and CDR2 YSYEKL.

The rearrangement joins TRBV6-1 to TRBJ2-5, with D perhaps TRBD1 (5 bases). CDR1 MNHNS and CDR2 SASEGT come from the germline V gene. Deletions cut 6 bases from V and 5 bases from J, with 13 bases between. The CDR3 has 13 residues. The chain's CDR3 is CASRTAAGETQYF. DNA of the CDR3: TGTGCCAGCAGGACCGCGGCAGGGGAGACCCAGTACTTC.

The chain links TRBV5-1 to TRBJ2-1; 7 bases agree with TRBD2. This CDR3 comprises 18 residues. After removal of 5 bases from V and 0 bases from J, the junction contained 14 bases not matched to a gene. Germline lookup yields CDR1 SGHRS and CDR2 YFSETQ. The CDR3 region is CASRYHREEKSSYNEQFF. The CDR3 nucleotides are TGCGCCAGCAGGTACCACCGGGAGGAAAAGAGCTCCTACAATGAGCAGTTCTTC.

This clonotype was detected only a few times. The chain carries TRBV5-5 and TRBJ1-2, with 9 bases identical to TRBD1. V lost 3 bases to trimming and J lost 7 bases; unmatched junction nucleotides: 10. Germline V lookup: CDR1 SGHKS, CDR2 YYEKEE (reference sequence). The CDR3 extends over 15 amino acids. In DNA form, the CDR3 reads TGTGCCAGCAGCTATCCCGGGACAGGGTTCTTTGGCTACACCTTC. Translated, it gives CASSYPGTGFFGYTF.

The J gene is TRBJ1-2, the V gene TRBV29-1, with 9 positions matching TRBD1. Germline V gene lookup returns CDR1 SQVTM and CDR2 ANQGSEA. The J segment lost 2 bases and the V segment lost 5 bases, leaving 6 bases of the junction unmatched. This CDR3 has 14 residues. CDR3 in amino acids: CSVLGTGYNYGYTF. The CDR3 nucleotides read TGCAGCGTTCTCGGGACAGGGTACAACTATGGCTACACCTTC.

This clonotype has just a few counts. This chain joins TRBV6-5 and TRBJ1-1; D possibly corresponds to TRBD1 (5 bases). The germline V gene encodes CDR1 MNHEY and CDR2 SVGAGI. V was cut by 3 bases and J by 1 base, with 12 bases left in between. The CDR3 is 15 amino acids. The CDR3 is CASSYTRVGNTEAFF. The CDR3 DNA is TGTGCCAGCAGTTATACCAGGGTTGGGAACACTGAAGCTTTCTTT.

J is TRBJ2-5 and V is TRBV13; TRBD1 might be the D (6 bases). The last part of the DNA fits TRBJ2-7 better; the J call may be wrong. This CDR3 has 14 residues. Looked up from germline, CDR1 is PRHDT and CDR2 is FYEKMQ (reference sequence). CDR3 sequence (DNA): TGTGCCAGCAGCTTCGTCGACAGGCCCTACGAGCAGTACTTC. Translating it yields CASSFVDRPYEQYF.

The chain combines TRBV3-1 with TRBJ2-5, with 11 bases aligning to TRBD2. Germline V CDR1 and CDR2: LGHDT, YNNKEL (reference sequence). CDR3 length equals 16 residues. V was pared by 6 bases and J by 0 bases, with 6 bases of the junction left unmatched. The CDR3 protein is CASRTSGDTYQETQYF. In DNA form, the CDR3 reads TGTGCCAGCAGGACTAGCGGGGACACGTACCAAGAGACCCAGTACTTC.

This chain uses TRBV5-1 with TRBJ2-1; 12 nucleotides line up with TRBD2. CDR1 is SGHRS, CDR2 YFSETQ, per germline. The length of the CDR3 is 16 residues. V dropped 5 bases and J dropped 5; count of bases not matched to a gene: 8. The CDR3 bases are TGCGCCAGCAGGAACCTTAGGACTAGCGGGAACAATGAGCAGTTCTTC. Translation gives CASRNLRTSGNNEQFF.